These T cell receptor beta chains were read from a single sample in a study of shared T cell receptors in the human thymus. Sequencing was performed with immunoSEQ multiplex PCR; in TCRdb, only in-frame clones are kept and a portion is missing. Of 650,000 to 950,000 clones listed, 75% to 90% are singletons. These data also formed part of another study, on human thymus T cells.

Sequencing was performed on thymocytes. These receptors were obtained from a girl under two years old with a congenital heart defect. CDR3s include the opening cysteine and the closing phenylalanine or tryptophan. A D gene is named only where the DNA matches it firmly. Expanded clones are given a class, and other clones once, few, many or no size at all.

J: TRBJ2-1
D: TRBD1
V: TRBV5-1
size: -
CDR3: CASSSSPGGYNEQFF
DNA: TGCGCCAGCAGCTCCTCCCCAGGGGGATACAATGAGCAGTTCTTC

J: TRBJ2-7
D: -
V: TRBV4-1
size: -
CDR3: CASSLVAGPSYEQYF
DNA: TGCGCCAGCAGCCTGGTAGCAGGGCCTTCCTACGAGCAGTACTTC

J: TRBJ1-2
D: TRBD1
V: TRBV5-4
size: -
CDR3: CASSLTPVGRDRGRGGYTF
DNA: TGTGCCAGCAGCTTAACCCCCGTGGGACGGGACAGGGGGCGAGGGGGCTACACCTTC

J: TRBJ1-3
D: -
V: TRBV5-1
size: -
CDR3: CASSSTTTRNTIYF
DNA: TGCGCCAGCAGCTCGACGACAACAAGAAACACCATATATTTT

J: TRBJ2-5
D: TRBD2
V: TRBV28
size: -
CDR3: CASSLYPPGGEGETQYF
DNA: TGTGCCAGCAGTTTATACCCCCCCGGGGGGGAGGGAGAGACCCAGTACTTC

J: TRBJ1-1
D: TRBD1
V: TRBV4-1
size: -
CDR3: CASSQDRGPAEAFF
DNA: TGCGCCAGCAGCCAAGACAGGGGGCCGGCTGAAGCTTTCTTT

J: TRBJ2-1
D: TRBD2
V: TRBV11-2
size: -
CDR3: CASSLTSGGPQIPYNEQFF
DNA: TGTGCCAGCAGCTTGACTAGCGGGGGGCCTCAAATACCCTACAATGAGCAGTTCTTC

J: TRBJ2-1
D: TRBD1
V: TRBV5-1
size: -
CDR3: CASSMGLRDRPSNEQFF
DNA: TGCGCCAGCAGCATGGGGCTACGGGACAGGCCCAGCAATGAGCAGTTCTTC

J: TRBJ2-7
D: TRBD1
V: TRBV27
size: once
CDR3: CASSLDRGYEQYF
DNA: TGTGCCAGCAGTTTGGACAGGGGCTACGAGCAGTACTTC

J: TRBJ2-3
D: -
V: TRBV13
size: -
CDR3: CASSPSGSSLEDTQYF
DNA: TGTGCCAGCAGCCCAAGCGGGTCCTCCCTGGAAGATACGCAGTATTTT

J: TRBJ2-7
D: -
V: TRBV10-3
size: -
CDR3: CAISDDSSYEQYF
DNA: TGTGCCATCAGTGACGATAGCTCCTACGAGCAGTACTTC

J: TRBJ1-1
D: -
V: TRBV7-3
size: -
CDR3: CASSLLRQENTEAFF
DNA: TGTGCCAGCAGCTTACTCAGGCAGGAGAACACTGAAGCTTTCTTT

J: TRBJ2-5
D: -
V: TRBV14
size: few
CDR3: CASSHLVSTAIAETQYF
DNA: TGTGCCAGCAGCCACCTGGTCAGCACTGCCATAGCGGAGACCCAGTACTTC

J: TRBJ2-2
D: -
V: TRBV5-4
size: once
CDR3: CASSNKYTRWAGELFF
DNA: TGTGCCAGCAGCAACAAATACACCCGCTGGGCGGGGGAGCTGTTTTTT

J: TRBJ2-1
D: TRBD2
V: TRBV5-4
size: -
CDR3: CASSLTGLAPYNEQFF
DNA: TGTGCCAGCAGCTTAACCGGACTAGCGCCCTACAATGAGCAGTTCTTC

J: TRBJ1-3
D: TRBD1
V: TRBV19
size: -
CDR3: CASSVPGQGTYSGNTIYF
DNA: TGTGCCAGTAGTGTCCCGGGACAGGGAACCTACTCTGGAAACACCATATATTTT

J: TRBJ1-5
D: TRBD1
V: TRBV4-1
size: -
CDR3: CASSHGDRATGPQHF
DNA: TGCGCCAGCAGCCACGGGGACAGGGCGACTGGGCCCCAGCATTTT

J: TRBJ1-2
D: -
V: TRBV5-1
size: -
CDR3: CASSGWASSNYGYTF
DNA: TGCGCCAGCAGTGGGTGGGCCAGCTCTAACTATGGCTACACCTTC

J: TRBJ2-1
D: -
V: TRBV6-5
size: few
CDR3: CASSSLKPTDQNEQFF
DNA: TGTGCCAGCAGTTCCTTAAAGCCGACAGACCAAAATGAGCAGTTCTTC

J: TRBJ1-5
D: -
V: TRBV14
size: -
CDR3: CASSQDEGQPQHF
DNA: TGTGCCAGCAGCCAAGATGAGGGTCAGCCCCAGCATTTT

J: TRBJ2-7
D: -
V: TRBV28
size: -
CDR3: CASSPRHRFPYEQYF
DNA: TGTGCCAGCAGTCCGAGACACCGGTTCCCCTACGAGCAGTACTTC

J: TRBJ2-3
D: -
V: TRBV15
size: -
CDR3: CATTGGDTQYF
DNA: TGTGCCACCACAGGGGGGGATACGCAGTATTTT

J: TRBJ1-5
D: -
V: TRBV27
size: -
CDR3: CASRRGRDQPQHF
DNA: TGTGCCAGCAGACGCGGGCGGGATCAGCCCCAGCATTTT

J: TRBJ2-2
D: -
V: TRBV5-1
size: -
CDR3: CASSRGQSPGELFF
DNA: TGCGCCAGCAGCCGTGGACAGTCCCCCGGGGAGCTGTTTTTT

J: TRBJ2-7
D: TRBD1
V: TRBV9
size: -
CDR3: CASSRGGASTYEQYF
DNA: TGTGCCAGCAGCCGAGGGGGCGCAAGTACATACGAGCAGTACTTC

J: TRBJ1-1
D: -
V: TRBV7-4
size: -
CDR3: CASSLIPDSATMNTEAFF
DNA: TGTGCCAGCAGCTTAATACCCGACAGTGCGACCATGAACACTGAAGCTTTCTTT

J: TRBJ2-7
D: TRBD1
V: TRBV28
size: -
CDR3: CASSPSPRQGRYEQYF
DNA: TGTGCCAGCAGCCCAAGCCCTCGACAGGGCCGGTACGAGCAGTACTTC

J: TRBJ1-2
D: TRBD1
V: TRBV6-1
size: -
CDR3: CASSRTGEGYTF
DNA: TGTGCCAGCAGCCGGACAGGGGAAGGCTACACCTTC

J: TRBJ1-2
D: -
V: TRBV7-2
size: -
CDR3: CASSLVTGGYTF
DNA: TGTGCCAGCAGCTTAGTAACGGGGGGCTACACCTTC

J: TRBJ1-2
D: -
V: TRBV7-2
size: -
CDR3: CASSFSFRDAVGRYGYTF
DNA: TGTGCCAGCAGCTTCTCCTTCCGGGACGCGGTGGGGAGGTATGGCTACACCTTC